Below are 17 T cell receptor beta chains sequenced from a single sample in a study of T-cell reconstitution after alpha-beta-depleted transplantation in children. Unique molecular identifiers were incorporated when the TCRbeta library was constructed. One entry per CDR3 protein results from TCRdb running MiXCR on the PCR reads. The table shows 450,000 to 600,000 distinct CDR3 sequences, with about 17% occurring only once. The sample here was PBMCs from the stem cell graft donor, taken from the stem cell graft. The receptors originated from a human donor who donated a stem cell graft to a child with acute lymphoblastic leukemia.

This clonotype has a handful of counts. The chain joins TRBV7-9 to TRBJ1-6; tentative D call: TRBD1 (5 bases). CDR3 length equals 17 residues. Trimming removed 2 bases from V and 10 bases from J, with 21 bases in between. Germline assignment: CDR1 SEHNR and CDR2 FQNEAQ (reference sequence). The CDR3 loop reads CASSLIRDLDWGSPLHF. The CDR3 DNA follows: TGTGCCAGCAGCTTAATCCGGGACCTAGATTGGGGGTCACCCCTCCACTTT.

The chain joins TRBV5-1 to TRBJ2-5, with D maybe TRBD2 (6 bases). Looked up from germline, CDR1 is SGHRS and CDR2 is YFSETQ. V lost 1 base and J 5 bases, leaving 18 bases between the germline ends. The CDR3 extends over 16 amino acids. CDR3 region: CASSLSAEGSSETQYF. The CDR3 DNA sequence: TGCGCCAGCAGCTTGTCCGCGGAGGGGTCATCTGAGACCCAGTACTTC.

This rearrangement joins TRBV6-1 to TRBJ2-1; TRBD1 might be the D (6 bases). V was clipped by 10 bases and J by 4 bases, with 20 bases between them. Looked up from germline, CDR1 is MNHNS and CDR2 is SASEGT. This CDR3 region has 15 residues. CDR3 sequence: CATSSGGKPYNEQFF. CDR3 coding DNA: TGTGCCACCTCGTCTGGGGGCAAACCATACAATGAGCAGTTCTTC.

The chain has TRBV12-3 or TRBV12-4 and TRBJ1-5; perhaps TRBD1 as D (6 bases). The ends were cut back, 6 bases at V and 0 bases at J, with 12 bases in the middle. This CDR3 region has 15 residues. The DNA for the CDR3 is TGTGCCAGCAGATTCAGGGGAAATAGCAATCAGCCCCAGCATTTT. Protein: CASRFRGNSNQPQHF.

This chain uses TRBV27 with TRBJ2-7; D is undetermined. Germline CDR1 is MNHEY and CDR2 is SMNVEV (reference sequence). Trimming pared 0 bases from V and 6 bases from J, leaving 12 bases between. The CDR3 has 14 amino acids. The CDR3 spells CASSLSAKLGEQYF. The DNA for the CDR3 is TGTGCCAGCAGTTTATCCGCTAAGCTGGGCGAGCAGTACTTC.

This clonotype was detected a few times. The chain links TRBV6-5 to TRBJ2-5, with a tentative D call TRBD2 (6 bases). Germline V gene lookup returns CDR1 MNHEY and CDR2 SVGAGI. Trimming removed 1 base from V and 1 base from J, with 13 bases in between. CDR3 size: 16 residues. DNA for the CDR3: TGTGCCAGCAGTTACTTCTTGGGAGGAACCCAAGAGACCCAGTACTTC. It translates to CASSYFLGGTQETQYF.

The V gene is TRBV12-3 or TRBV12-4, the J gene TRBJ1-1; D gene unclear. With 1 base removed from V and 7 bases from J, the gap between germline ends came to 16 bases. This CDR3 contains 15 residues. Here the CDR3 reads CASSLEFGRPVEAFF. The CDR3 nucleotides read TGTGCCAGCAGTTTAGAGTTTGGTAGGCCAGTTGAAGCTTTCTTT.

This clonotype turned up a few times. This rearrangement joins TRBV12-3 or TRBV12-4 to TRBJ1-1; the D gene is possibly TRBD1 (6 bases). With 5 bases removed from V and 0 bases from J, the gap between germline ends came to 13 bases. The CDR3 extends over 15 amino acids. CDR3 bases: TGTGCCAGCAGTCCCCGGGACACTATGAACACTGAAGCTTTCTTT. Its protein is CASSPRDTMNTEAFF.

This chain connects TRBV12-3 or TRBV12-4 to TRBJ2-4; 8 nucleotides agree with TRBD2. Trimming cost V 5 bases and J 1 base; bases outside gene matches: 4. This CDR3 comprises 15 residues. The CDR3 here is CASSLSGKAKNIQYF. In DNA, the CDR3 is TGTGCCAGCAGTCTTAGCGGGAAGGCCAAAAACATTCAGTACTTC.

The chain joins TRBV20-1 to TRBJ2-7; 10 positions match TRBD2. V lost 6 bases and J lost 9; bases outside the gene matches: 14. This CDR3 spans 14 amino acids. Germline assignment: CDR1 DFQATT and CDR2 SNEGSKA (reference sequence). The CDR3 DNA sequence: TGCAGTGCCCTAAGGGGCCTAGCGGGAGTCCCGCAGTACTTC. Translated: CSALRGLAGVPQYF.

DNA of the CDR3: TGTGCCAGCAGTCCCCGGATAGACACTGAAGCTTTCTTT. Translated: CASSPRIDTEAFF. The V call is TRBV2, the J call TRBJ1-1; D unclear. Germline CDR1 is SNHLY and CDR2 is FYNNEI. The CDR3 spans 13 residues. The V and J ends lost 5 bases and 3 bases respectively, with 10 bases between them.

This clonotype was found a few times. CDR3 sequence reads: CASSLTASGSELFF. The CDR3 nucleotides read TGTGCCAGCAGTTTGACCGCTAGCGGGAGTGAGCTGTTTTTT. The genes are TRBV12-3 or TRBV12-4 and TRBJ2-2; TRBD2 aligns across 10 bases. The CDR3 consists of 14 residues. After removal of 3 bases from V and 11 bases from J, the junction contained 6 bases not matched to a gene.

This chain connects TRBV18 to TRBJ2-7, with TRBD2 identical over 11 bases. V was pared by 3 bases and J by 3 bases, with 4 bases of the junction left unmatched. This CDR3 spans 15 amino acids. CDR1 and CDR2 (germline): KGHSH, LQKENI. In DNA, the CDR3 is TGTGCCAGCTCACCCATGACTAGCGGGATCTACGAGCAGTACTTC. It is translated as CASSPMTSGIYEQYF.

This clonotype was picked up many times. J is TRBJ2-1 and V is TRBV20-1; D call uncertain. Germline CDR1 and CDR2: DFQATT and SNEGSKA (reference sequence). The CDR3 is 11 residues long. Trimming pared 8 bases from V and 8 bases from J, leaving 13 bases between. The CDR3 sequence: CSRSPGYEQFF. Here the CDR3 DNA reads TGCAGTCGATCCCCCGGGTATGAGCAGTTCTTC.

This sequence joins TRBV12-3 or TRBV12-4 and TRBJ1-5, with TRBD1 identical over 7 bases. V was clipped by 3 bases and J by 12 bases; unmatched bases: 8. CDR3 length equals 13 residues. For the CDR3, the DNA is TGTGCCAGCAGTTTGGCATGGGACAGACGCCAGCATTTT. Translated, it gives CASSLAWDRRQHF.

In this sample, this clonotype turned up a few times. The gene calls are TRBV5-1 and TRBJ2-7; 9 nucleotides match TRBD1. V dropped 3 bases and J dropped 5; count of bases not matched to a gene: 3. The CDR3 is 13 amino acids. CDR1 and CDR2 from the germline V gene are SGHRS and YFSETQ. The CDR3 DNA reads TGCGCCAGCAGCTGGGACAGGGACCACGAGCAGTACTTC. It is translated as CASSWDRDHEQYF. Combining the CDR3 with reference TRBV5-1 and TRBJ2-7 gives the whole variable domain KAGVTQTPRYLIKTRGQQVTLSCSPISGHRSVSWYQQTPGQGLQFLFEYFSETQRNKGNFPGRFSGRQFSNSRSEMNVSTLELGDSALYLCASSWDRDHEQYFGPGTRLTVT.

The rearrangement uses TRBV27 and TRBJ2-1; D is possibly TRBD2 (6 bases). Trimming left V 4 bases short and J 7 bases short, with 8 bases between. Germline V gives CDR1 MNHEY, CDR2 SMNVEV (reference sequence). This CDR3 spans 12 amino acids. CDR3 residues: CASSSRGNEQFF. The CDR3 DNA follows: TGTGCCAGCAGTTCCCGGGGGAATGAGCAGTTCTTC.